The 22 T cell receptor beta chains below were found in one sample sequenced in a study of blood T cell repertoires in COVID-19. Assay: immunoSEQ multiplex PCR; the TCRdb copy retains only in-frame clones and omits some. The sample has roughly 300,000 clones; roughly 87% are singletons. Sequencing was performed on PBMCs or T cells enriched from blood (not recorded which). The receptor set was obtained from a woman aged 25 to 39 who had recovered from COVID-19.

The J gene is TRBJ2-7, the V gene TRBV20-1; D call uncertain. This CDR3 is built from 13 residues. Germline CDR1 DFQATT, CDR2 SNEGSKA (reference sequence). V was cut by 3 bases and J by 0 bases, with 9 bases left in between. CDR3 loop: CSASQALSYEQYF. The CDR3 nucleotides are TGCAGTGCTAGTCAAGCCCTCTCCTACGAGCAGTACTTC.

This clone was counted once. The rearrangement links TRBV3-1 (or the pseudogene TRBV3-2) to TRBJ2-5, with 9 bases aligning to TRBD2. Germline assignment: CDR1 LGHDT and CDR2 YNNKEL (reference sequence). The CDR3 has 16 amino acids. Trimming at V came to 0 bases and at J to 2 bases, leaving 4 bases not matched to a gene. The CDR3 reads CASSQDLAGGQETQYF. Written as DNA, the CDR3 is TGTGCCAGCAGCCAAGATCTGGCGGGGGGGCAAGAGACCCAGTACTTC.

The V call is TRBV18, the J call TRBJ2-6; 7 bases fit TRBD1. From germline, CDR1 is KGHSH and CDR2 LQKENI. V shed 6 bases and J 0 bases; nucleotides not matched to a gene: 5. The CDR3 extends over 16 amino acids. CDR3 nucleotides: TGTGCCAGCTCGGGACAGCCCCTCTCTGGGGCCAACGTCCTGACTTTC. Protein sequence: CASSGQPLSGANVLTF.

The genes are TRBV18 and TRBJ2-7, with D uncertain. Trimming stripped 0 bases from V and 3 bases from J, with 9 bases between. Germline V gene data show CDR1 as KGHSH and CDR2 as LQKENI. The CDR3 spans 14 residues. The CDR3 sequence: CASSPPAGHYEQYF. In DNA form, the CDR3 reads TGTGCCAGCTCACCACCAGCTGGGCACTACGAGCAGTACTTC.

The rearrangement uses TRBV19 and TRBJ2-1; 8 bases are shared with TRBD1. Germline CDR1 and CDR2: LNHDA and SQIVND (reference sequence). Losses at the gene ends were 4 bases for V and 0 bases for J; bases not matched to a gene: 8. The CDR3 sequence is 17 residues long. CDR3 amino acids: CASSSEKTGGSYNEQFF. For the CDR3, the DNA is TGTGCCAGTAGTAGTGAGAAAACAGGGGGCTCCTACAATGAGCAGTTCTTC.

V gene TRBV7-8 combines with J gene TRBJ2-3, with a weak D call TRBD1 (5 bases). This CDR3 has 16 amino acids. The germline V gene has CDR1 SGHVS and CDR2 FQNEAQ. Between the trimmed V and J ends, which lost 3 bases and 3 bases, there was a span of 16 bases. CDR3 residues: CASSFSDGRDTDTQYF. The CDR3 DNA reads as TGTGCCAGCAGCTTCTCAGACGGCAGGGATACAGATACGCAGTATTTT.

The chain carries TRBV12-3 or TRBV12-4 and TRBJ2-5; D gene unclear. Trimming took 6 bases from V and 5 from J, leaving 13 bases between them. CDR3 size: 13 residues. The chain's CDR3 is CASRSTTAETQYF. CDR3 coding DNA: TGTGCCAGCAGGTCCACTACGGCTGAGACCCAGTACTTC.

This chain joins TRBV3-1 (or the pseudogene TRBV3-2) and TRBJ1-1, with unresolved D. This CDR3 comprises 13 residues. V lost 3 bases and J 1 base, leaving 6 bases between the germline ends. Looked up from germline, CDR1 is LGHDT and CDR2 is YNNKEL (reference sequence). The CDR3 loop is CASSQMANTEAFF. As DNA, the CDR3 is TGTGCCAGCAGCCAGATGGCGAACACTGAAGCTTTCTTT.

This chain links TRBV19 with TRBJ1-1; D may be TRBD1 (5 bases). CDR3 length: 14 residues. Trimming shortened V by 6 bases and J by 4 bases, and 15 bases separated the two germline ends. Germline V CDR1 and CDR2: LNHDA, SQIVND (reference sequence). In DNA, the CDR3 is TGTGCCAGTAGCTTCCAGGGAGGCGGCACTGAAGCTTTCTTT. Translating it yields CASSFQGGGTEAFF.

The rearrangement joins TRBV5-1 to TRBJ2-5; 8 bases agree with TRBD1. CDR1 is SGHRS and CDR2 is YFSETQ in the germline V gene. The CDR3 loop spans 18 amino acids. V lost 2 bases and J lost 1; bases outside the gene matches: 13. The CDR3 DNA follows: TGCGCCAGCAGCTTCAGCTCCGGAGGGACAGGTTCCCAAGAGACCCAGTACTTC. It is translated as CASSFSSGGTGSQETQYF.

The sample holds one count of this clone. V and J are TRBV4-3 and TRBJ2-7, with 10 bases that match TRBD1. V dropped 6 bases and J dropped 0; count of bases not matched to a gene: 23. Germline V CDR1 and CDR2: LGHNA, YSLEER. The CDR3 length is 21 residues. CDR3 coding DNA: TGCGCCAGCAGTATGACCCCCGGGACAGGGGACCCGAAAGTTCCCTCCTACGAGCAGTACTTC. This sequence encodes CASSMTPGTGDPKVPSYEQYF.

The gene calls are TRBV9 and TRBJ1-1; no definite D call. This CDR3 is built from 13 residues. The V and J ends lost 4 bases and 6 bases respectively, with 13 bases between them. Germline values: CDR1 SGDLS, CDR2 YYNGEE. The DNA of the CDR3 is TGTGCCAGCAGCTATATAAGGAGCTCTGAAGCTTTCTTT. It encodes CASSYIRSSEAFF.

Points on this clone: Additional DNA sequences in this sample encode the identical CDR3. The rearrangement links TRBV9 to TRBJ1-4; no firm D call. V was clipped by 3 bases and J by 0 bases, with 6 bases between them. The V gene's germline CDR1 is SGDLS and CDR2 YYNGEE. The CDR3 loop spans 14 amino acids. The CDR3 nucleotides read TGTGCCAGCAGCGCAGAGGCAACTAATGAAAAACTGTTTTTT. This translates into CASSAEATNEKLFF. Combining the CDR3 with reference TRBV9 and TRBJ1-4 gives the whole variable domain DSGVTQTPKHLITATGQRVTLRCSPRSGDLSVYWYQQSLDQGLQFLIQYYNGEERAKGNILERFSAQQFPDLHSELNLSSLELGDSALYFCASSAEATNEKLFFGSGTQLSVL.

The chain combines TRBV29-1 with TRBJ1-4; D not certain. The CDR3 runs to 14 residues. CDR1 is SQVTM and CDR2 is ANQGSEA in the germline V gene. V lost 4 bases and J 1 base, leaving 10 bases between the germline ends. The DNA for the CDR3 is TGCAGCGTTGCAGGCAGCCAAACTAATGAAAAACTGTTTTTT. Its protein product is CSVAGSQTNEKLFF.

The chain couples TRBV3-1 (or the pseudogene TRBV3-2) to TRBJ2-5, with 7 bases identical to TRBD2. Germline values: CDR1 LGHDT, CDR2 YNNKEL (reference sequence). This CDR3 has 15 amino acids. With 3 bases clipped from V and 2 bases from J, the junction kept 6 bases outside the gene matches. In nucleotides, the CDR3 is TGTGCCAGCAGCCACCTAGCGGCACAACAAGAGACCCAGTACTTC. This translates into CASSHLAAQQETQYF.

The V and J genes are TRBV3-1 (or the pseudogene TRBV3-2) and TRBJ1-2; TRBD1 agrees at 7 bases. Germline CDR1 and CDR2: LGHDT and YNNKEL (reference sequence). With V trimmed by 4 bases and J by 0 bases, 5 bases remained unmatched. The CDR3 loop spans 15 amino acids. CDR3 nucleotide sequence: TGTGCCAGCAGCCGTAACACAGGGGCTAACTATGGCTACACCTTC. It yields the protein CASSRNTGANYGYTF.

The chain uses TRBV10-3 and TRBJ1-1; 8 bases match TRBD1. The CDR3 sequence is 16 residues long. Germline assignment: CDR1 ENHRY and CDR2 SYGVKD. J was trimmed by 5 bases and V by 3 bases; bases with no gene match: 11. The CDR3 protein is CAISDYPTGEVTEAFF. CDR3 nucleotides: TGTGCCATCAGTGATTATCCGACAGGGGAAGTAACTGAAGCTTTCTTT.

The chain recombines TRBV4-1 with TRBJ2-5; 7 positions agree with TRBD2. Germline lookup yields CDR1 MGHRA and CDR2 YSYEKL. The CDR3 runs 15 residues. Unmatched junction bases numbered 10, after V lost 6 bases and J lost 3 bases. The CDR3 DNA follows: TGCGCCAGCAGTTCTAGCGGTGAATCTAAAGAGACCCAGTACTTC. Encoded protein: CASSSSGESKETQYF.

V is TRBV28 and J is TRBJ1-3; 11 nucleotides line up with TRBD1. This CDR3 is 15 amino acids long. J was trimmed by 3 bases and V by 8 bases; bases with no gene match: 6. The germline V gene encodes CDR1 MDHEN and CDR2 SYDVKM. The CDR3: CASGTGGSGGNTIYF. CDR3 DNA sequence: TGTGCCAGCGGGACAGGGGGATCGGGTGGAAACACCATATATTTT.

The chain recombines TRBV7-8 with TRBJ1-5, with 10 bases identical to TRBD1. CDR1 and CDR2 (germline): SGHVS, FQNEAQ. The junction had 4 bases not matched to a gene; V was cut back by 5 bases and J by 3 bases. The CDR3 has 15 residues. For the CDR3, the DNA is TGTGCCAGCAGCCCTGACAGGGGGCTCAATCAGCCCCAGCATTTT. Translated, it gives CASSPDRGLNQPQHF.

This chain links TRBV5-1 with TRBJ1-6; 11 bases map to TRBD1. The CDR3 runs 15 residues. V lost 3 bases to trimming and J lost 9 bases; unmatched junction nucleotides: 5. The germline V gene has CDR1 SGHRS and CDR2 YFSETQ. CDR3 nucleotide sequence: TGCGCCAGCAGCTGGGGACAGGGGGAAAGTTCACCCCTCCACTTT. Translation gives CASSWGQGESSPLHF.

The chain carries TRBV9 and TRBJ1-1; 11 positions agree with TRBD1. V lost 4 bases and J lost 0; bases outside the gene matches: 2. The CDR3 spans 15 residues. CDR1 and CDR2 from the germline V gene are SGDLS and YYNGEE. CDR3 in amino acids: CASSRGQGVNTEAFF. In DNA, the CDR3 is TGTGCCAGCAGCCGGGGACAGGGGGTGAACACTGAAGCTTTCTTT.